The clone carrying this T cell receptor beta chain has just a few counts. This specimen comes from a study of T-cell reconstitution after alpha-beta-depleted transplantation in children. Unique molecular identifiers were used in preparing the TCRbeta library. Using its own MiXCR run on the PCR reads, TCRdb lists one record per CDR3 protein. The repertoire includes 440,000 or so distinct CDR3 sequences, about 11% of them detected once, and nearly 5.5% sits in the top ten. The CDR3 is made up of 15 amino acids. Germline values: CDR1 DFQATT, CDR2 SNEGSKA (reference sequence). Trimming shortened V by 6 bases and J by 1 base, and 16 bases separated the two germline ends.

This sequence joins TRBV20-1 and TRBJ1-5; a weak D match, TRBD1 (6 bases). The sequence came from a human donor who donated a stem cell graft to a child with acute myeloid leukemia. This specimen consisted of PBMCs from the stem cell graft donor, obtained from the stem cell graft. CDR3 DNA sequence: TGCAGTGCCCGCGCCGGGCAGGGGAGCAATCAGCCCCAGCATTTT. This codes for CSARAGQGSNQPQHF.